The 16 T cell receptor beta chains given below trace back to one sample, sequenced in a study of T cell responses to AZD1222 COVID-19 vaccine. Assay used: immunoSEQ multiplex PCR; TCRdb lists only in-frame clones, some missing. The repertoire holds around 61,000 clones, with 80% to 90% as singletons. The material was peripheral blood, obtained on day 0 of AZD1222 vaccination. The receptors were gathered from an adult in good health.

The chain is built from TRBV5-1 and TRBJ2-5, with D unresolved. The V gene's germline CDR1 is SGHRS and CDR2 YFSETQ. Trimming cost V 4 bases and J 2 bases, with 12 bases left between them. The CDR3 is 14 residues long. The CDR3 reads CASSPQVGQETQYF. The CDR3 nucleotides are TGCGCCAGCAGCCCCCAGGTGGGACAAGAGACCCAGTACTTC.

The chain uses TRBV7-2 and TRBJ2-3; 9 bases match TRBD2. This CDR3 is 16 amino acids long. V gave up 2 bases and J gave up 2 bases; unmatched junction bases: 5. Looked up from germline, CDR1 is SGHTA and CDR2 is FQGNSA. The CDR3 DNA follows: TGTGCCAGCAGCTTACAGCGGGGGGCCCCCACAGATACGCAGTATTTT. Protein: CASSLQRGAPTDTQYF.

The chain recombines TRBV5-1 with TRBJ2-3; TRBD1 agrees at 11 bases. Germline CDR1 and CDR2: SGHRS and YFSETQ. J lost 5 bases, V lost 4 bases, and 3 bases had no gene match. This CDR3 contains 14 residues. CDR3 in amino acids: CASSTGTGGDTQYF. In nucleotides, the CDR3 is TGCGCCAGCAGCACAGGGACAGGGGGAGATACGCAGTATTTT.

The chain has TRBV6-5 and TRBJ2-3; 7 bases fit TRBD1. In germline, CDR1 is MNHEY, CDR2 SVGAGI. This CDR3 has 12 residues. The V gene end was trimmed by 10 bases and the J gene end by 4 bases; junction bases not matched to a gene: 5. In DNA, the CDR3 is TGTGCCACACTTCAGGGGGCAGATACGCAGTATTTT. This codes for CATLQGADTQYF.

The V and J genes are TRBV11-2 and TRBJ2-7; perhaps TRBD1 as D (6 bases). Germline V gene lookup returns CDR1 SGHAT and CDR2 FQNNGV. CDR3 length: 12 residues. V was shortened by 4 bases and J by 3 bases, with 7 bases between the two germline ends. The CDR3 DNA reads TGTGCCAGCAGCTCGGACAGCTACGAGCAGTACTTC. Amino acids: CASSSDSYEQYF.

This sequence joins TRBV19 and TRBJ1-1; TRBD1 might be the D (5 bases). The CDR3 has 17 residues. Germline V gene sequence: CDR1 LNHDA, CDR2 SQIVND (reference sequence). The CDR3 nucleotides read TGTACGTTAAGTCCTCTTTACCTCCGAGACAGGAACACTGAAGCTTTCTTT. This encodes CTLSPLYLRDRNTEAFF.

A single count supports this clone. The rearrangement links TRBV29-1 to TRBJ1-5, with D perhaps TRBD1 (5 bases). V was shortened by 2 bases and J by 3 bases, with 17 bases between the two germline ends. The CDR3 covers 16 residues. Germline V CDR1 and CDR2: SQVTM, ANQGSEA. In DNA form, the CDR3 reads TGCAGCGTTGAAATTCCCGCGACAGTCTACAATCAGCCCCAGCATTTT. It is translated as CSVEIPATVYNQPQHF.

Only a few counts were recorded for this clone. The chain links TRBV7-2 to TRBJ1-1; 8 nucleotides line up with TRBD1. From germline, CDR1 is SGHTA and CDR2 FQGNSA. CDR3 size: 16 residues. Trimming cost V 4 bases and J 2 bases; bases outside gene matches: 9. DNA for the CDR3: TGTGCCAGCAGCTCGGACAGGGTGGCCACAAACACTGAAGCTTTCTTT. It yields the protein CASSSDRVATNTEAFF.

V is TRBV5-1 and J is TRBJ1-6, with D hard to call. CDR3 length: 12 residues. Trimming cost V 2 bases and J 10 bases, with 7 bases left between them. In germline, CDR1 is SGHRS, CDR2 YFSETQ. The DNA of the CDR3 is TGCGCCAGCAGCTTAGGAAACTCACCCCTCCACTTT. This encodes CASSLGNSPLHF.

This clone was counted only a few times. The V call is TRBV5-4, the J call TRBJ2-7, with a possible D match to TRBD1 (5 bases). The CDR3 sequence is 14 residues long. CDR1 is SGHNT and CDR2 is YYREEE in the germline V gene (reference sequence). Trimming took 0 bases from V and 6 from J, leaving 13 bases between them. For the CDR3, the DNA is TGTGCCAGCAGCTTGGATCCAGGGAACTCCGAGCAGTACTTC. It translates to CASSLDPGNSEQYF.

The V call is TRBV28, the J call TRBJ1-5, with D unresolved. Per the germline V gene, CDR1 is MDHEN and CDR2 is SYDVKM. The CDR3 contains 16 residues. V dropped 2 bases and J dropped 7 bases, with 18 bases sitting between them. This CDR3 is CASSLGHVILKQPQHF. CDR3 sequence (DNA): TGTGCCAGCAGTTTAGGGCACGTAATCCTGAAACAGCCCCAGCATTTT.

The chain employs TRBV9 and TRBJ2-3; TRBD2 matches 8 bases. This CDR3 is 15 amino acids long. J was trimmed by 4 bases and V by 0 bases; bases with no gene match: 4. CDR1 SGDLS and CDR2 YYNGEE come from the germline V gene. For the CDR3, the DNA is TGTGCCAGCAGCGTAGCCGGGGGGGCCTCAGATACGCAGTATTTT. Protein product: CASSVAGGASDTQYF.

The V gene is TRBV2, the J gene TRBJ1-3; D is ambiguous. V lost 7 bases and J lost 2, with 15 bases in between. Germline assignment: CDR1 SNHLY and CDR2 FYNNEI. The CDR3 length is 15 residues. This CDR3 is CASTSSRAPGNTIYF. CDR3 bases: TGTGCCAGCACCTCAAGTAGGGCCCCTGGAAACACCATATATTTT.

The CDR3 here is CASRVLSTDTQYF. CDR3 DNA sequence: TGTGCCAGCAGGGTCCTGAGCACAGATACGCAGTATTTT. The chain couples TRBV6-5 to TRBJ2-3; no reliable D call. The length of the CDR3 is 13 residues. V dropped 6 bases and J dropped 0 bases, with 7 bases sitting between them. The germline V gene encodes CDR1 MNHEY and CDR2 SVGAGI.

In nucleotides, the CDR3 is TGTGCCAGCAGTGACTCGAATGGGACAGGGGGACGCGAGCAGTACTTC. This codes for CASSDSNGTGGREQYF. The gene calls are TRBV6-4 and TRBJ2-7; 11 bases fit TRBD1. Looked up from germline, CDR1 is MRHNA and CDR2 is SNTAGT. The J segment lost 6 bases and the V segment lost 0 bases, leaving 7 bases of the junction unmatched. The CDR3 contains 16 residues.

This clone was observed a single time. J is TRBJ1-2 and V is TRBV7-2, with 7 bases aligning to TRBD1. J lost 4 bases, V lost 4 bases, and 9 bases had no gene match. The CDR3 runs 15 residues. Per germline, CDR1 SGHTA and CDR2 FQGNSA. For the CDR3, the DNA is TGTGCCAGCAGCTCCGAGGGACAGCGCCTCTATGGCTACACCTTC. Translating it yields CASSSEGQRLYGYTF. Filled out from reference TRBV7-2 and TRBJ1-2, the complete variable domain reads GAGVSQSPSNKVTEKGKDVELRCDPISGHTALYWYRQSLGQGLEFLIYFQGNSAPDKSGLPSDRFSAERTGGSVSTLTIQRTQQEDSAVYLCASSSEGQRLYGYTFGSGTRLTVV.